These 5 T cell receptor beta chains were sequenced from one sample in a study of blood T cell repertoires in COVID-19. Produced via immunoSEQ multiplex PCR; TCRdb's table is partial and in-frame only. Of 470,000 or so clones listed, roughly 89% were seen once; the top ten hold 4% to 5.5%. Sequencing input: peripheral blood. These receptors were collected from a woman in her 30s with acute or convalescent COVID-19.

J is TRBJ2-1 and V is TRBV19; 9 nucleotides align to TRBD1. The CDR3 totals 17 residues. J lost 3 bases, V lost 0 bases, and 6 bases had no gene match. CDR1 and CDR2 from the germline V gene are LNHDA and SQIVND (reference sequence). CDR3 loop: CASSIDGDRAYYNEQFF. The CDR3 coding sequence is TGTGCCAGTAGTATAGACGGGGACAGGGCATACTACAATGAGCAGTTCTTC.

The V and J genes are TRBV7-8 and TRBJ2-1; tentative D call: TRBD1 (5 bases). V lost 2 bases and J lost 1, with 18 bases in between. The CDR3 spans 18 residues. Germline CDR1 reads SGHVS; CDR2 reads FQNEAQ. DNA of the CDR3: TGTGCCAGCAGCTTATATTCTCTAGGGGAATTATCCTACAATGAGCAGTTCTTC. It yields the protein CASSLYSLGELSYNEQFF.

CDR3 loop: CATSRVAIGGAHNEQFF. The CDR3 region has the DNA TGTGCCACCAGCAGAGTCGCAATAGGGGGGGCCCACAATGAGCAGTTCTTC. The chain recombines TRBV15 with TRBJ2-1; D perhaps matches TRBD2 (7 bases). Germline CDR1 is LNHNV and CDR2 is YYDKDF (reference sequence). The CDR3 runs 17 residues. The V end was cut by 1 base, the J end by 5 bases, with 18 bases between.

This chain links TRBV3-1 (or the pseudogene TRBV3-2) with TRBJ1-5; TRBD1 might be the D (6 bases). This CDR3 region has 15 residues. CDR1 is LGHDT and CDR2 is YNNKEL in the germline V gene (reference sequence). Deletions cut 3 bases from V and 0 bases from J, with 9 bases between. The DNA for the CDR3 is TGTGCCAGCAGCCAGACAGGTGATAGCAATCAGCCCCAGCATTTT. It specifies CASSQTGDSNQPQHF.

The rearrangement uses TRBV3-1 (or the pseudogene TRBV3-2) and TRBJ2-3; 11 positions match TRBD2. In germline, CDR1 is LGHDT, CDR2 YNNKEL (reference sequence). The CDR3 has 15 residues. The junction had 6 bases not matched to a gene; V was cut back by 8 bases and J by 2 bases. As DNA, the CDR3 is TGTGCCAGCGAGGCTAGCGGGGGGAACACAGATACGCAGTATTTT. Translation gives CASEASGGNTDTQYF.